One T cell receptor beta chain is described in this entry. The protocol was immunoSEQ multiplex PCR, while the TCRdb copy is restricted to in-frame clones and leaves out a portion. The sample carries some 250,000 clones, 86% recorded once. Germline CDR1 is MNHEY and CDR2 is SVGAGI. This CDR3 is 15 amino acids long. The V and J ends lost 0 bases and 5 bases, in that order; junction bases with no gene match: 4. The data were taken from a study of blood T cell repertoires in COVID-19. Sequencing used PBMCs or T cells enriched from blood (not recorded which). This receptor was identified in a woman in her thirties or forties with acute COVID-19. J is TRBJ2-7 and V is TRBV6-5; 10 nucleotides match TRBD1. This CDR3 reads CASSYSGTGANEQYF. The CDR3 nucleotides read TGTGCCAGCAGTTACTCCGGGACAGGGGCGAACGAGCAGTACTTC.